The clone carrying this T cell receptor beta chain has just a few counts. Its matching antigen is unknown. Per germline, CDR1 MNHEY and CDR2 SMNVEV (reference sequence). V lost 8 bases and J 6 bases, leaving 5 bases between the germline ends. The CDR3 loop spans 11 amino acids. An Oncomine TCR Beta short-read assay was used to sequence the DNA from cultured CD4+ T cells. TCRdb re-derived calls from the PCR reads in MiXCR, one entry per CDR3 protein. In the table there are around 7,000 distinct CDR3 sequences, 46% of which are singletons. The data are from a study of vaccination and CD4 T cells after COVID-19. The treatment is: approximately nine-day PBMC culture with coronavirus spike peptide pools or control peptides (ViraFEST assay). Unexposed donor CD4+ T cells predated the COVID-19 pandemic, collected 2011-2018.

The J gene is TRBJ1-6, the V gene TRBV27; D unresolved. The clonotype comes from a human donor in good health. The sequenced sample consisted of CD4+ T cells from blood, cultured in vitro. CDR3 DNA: TGTGCCAGCGGGGTTAATTCACCCCTCCACTTT. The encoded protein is CASGVNSPLHF.